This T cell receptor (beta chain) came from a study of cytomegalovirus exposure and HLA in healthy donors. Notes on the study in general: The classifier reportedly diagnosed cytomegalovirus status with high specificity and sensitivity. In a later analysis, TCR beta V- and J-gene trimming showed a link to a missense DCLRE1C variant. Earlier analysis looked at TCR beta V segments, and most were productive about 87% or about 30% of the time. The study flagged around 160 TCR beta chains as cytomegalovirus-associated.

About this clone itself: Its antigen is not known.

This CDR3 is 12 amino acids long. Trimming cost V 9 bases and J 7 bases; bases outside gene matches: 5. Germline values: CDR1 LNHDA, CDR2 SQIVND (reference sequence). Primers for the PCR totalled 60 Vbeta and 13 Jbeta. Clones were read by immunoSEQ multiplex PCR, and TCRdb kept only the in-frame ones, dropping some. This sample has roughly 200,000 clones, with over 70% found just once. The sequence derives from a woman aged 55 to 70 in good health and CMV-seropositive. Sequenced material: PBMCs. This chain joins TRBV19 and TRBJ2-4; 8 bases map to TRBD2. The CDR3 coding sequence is TGTGCCAGCGGGGGGGCCCGGAACATTCAGTACTTC. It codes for CASGGARNIQYF.